This TCR beta chain was retrieved from a study of cytomegalovirus exposure and HLA in healthy donors. Trimming took 0 bases from V and 3 from J, leaving 11 bases between them. CDR3 length: 15 amino acids. Germline V gene lookup returns CDR1 SNHLY and CDR2 FYNNEI. With respect to this clone: What it binds is not known.

The study's findings and limits: Later on, a genetic analysis was performed. It linked a missense variant in DCLRE1C with V- and J-gene trimming of TCR beta. The authors excluded some V segments, including TRBV6-2 and TRBV6-3, as indistinguishable.

PCR primers comprised 60 Vbeta and 13 Jbeta primers. Clones were read by immunoSEQ multiplex PCR, and TCRdb kept only the in-frame ones, dropping some. The sample comprises roughly 190,000 clones, 75% to 80% of which are singletons, and about 3% rests with the top ten. Sequenced input: PBMCs. The chain recombines TRBV2 with TRBJ2-5, with D perhaps matching TRBD1 (5 bases). This receptor was obtained from a female donor in good health and CMV-seronegative. The DNA for the CDR3 is TGTGCCAGCAGTGAAGCGACGGGCAGGGAAGAGACCCAGTACTTC. Translation: CASSEATGREETQYF.